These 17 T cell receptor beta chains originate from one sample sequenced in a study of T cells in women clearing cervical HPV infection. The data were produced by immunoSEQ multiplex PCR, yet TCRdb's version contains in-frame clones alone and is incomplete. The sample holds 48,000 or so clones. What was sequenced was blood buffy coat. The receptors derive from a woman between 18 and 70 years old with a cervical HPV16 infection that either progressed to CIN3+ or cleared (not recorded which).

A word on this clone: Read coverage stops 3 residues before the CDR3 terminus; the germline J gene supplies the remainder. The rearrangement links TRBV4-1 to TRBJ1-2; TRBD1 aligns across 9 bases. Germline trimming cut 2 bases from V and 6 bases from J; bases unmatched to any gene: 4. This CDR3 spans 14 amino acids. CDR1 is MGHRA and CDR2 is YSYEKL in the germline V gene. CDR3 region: CASSQLGTGNGYTF. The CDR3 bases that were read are TGCGCCAGCAGCCAACTAGGGACAGGGAATGGC.

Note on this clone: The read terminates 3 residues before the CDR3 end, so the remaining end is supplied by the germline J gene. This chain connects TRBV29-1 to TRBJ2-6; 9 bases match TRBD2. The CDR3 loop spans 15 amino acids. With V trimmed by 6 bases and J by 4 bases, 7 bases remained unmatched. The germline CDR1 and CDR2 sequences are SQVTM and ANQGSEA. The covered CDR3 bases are TGCAGCGTAGCCGGGACTAGCAGCGGGGCCAACGTC. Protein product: CSVAGTSSGANV. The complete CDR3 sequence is CSVAGTSSGANVLTF.

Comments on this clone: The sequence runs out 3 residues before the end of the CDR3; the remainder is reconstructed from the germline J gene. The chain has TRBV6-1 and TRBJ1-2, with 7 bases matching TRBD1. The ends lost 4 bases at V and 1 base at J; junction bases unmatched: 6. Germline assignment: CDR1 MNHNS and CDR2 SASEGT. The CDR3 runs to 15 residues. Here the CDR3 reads CASSARDSLNYGYTF. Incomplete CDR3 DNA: TGTGCCAGCAGTGCCCGGGACAGTCTTAACTATGGC.

The CDR3 reads CASSQTGPLTGELFF. The CDR3 DNA, read in part, is TGTGCCAGCAGTCAGACAGGGCCTCTCACCGGGGAG. The chain uses TRBV6-2 or TRBV6-3 and TRBJ2-2, with 7 bases fitting TRBD1. The CDR3 end lies 3 residues beyond the end of the read and is filled in from the germline J gene. V was clipped by 5 bases and J by 4 bases; unmatched bases: 7. This CDR3 has 15 amino acids. The germline gives CDR1 MNHEY, CDR2 SVGEGT.

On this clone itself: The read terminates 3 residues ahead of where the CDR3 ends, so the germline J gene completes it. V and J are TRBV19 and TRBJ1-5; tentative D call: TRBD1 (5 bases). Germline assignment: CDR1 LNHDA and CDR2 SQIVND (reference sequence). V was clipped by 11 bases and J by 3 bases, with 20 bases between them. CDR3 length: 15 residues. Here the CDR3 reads CAARTAGRVNQPQHF. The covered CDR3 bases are TGTGCCGCCCGAACAGCGGGACGGGTCAATCAGCCC.

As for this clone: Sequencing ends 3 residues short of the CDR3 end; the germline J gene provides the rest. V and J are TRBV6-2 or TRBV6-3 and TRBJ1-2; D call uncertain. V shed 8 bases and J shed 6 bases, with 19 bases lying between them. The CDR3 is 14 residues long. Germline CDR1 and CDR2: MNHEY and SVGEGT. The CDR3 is CASRLAVDGDGYTF. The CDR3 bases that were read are TGTGCCAGCCGACTGGCTGTAGACGGCGATGGC.

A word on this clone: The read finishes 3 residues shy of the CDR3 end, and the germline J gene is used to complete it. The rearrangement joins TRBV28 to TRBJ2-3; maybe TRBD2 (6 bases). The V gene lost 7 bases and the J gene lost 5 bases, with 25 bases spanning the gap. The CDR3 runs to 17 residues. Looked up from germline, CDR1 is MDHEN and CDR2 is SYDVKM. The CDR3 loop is CASIPISGRKSQDTQYF. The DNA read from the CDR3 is TGTGCCAGCATTCCCATTTCAGGGAGGAAAAGTCAAGATACG.

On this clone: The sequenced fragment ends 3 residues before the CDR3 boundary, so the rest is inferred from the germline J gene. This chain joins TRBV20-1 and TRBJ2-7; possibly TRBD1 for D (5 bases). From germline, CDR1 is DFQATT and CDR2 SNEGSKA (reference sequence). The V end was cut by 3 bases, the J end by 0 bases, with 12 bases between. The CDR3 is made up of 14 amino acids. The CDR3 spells CSARGRALSYEQYF. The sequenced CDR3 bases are TGCAGTGCTAGGGGCAGGGCGCTCTCCTACGAG.

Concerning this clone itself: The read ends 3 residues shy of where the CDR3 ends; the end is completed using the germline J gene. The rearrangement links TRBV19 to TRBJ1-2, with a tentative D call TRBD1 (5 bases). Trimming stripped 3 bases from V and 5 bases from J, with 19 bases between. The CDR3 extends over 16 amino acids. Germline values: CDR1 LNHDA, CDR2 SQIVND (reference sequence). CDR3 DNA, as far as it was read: TGTGCCAGTAGTATGTCTTACCGGACAACCAGTTATGGC. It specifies CASSMSYRTTSYG. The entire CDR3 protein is CASSMSYRTTSYGYTF.

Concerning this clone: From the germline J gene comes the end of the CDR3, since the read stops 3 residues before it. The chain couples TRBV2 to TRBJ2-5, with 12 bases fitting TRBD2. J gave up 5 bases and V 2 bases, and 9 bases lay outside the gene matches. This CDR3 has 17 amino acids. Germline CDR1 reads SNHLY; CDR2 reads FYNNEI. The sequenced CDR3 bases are TGTGCCAGCAGTGAACTCGCCCGACTAGCGGGGGAGGAGACC. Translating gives CASSELARLAGEET. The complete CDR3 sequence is CASSELARLAGEETQYF.

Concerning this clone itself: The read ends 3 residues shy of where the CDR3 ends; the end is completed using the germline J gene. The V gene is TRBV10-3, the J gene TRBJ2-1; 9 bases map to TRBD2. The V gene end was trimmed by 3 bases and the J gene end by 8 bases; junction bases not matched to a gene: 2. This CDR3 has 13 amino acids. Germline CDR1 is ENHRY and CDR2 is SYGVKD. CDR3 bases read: TGTGCCATCAGTGATGGCGGGGGGGATGAG. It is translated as CAISDGGGDE. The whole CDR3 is CAISDGGGDEQFF.

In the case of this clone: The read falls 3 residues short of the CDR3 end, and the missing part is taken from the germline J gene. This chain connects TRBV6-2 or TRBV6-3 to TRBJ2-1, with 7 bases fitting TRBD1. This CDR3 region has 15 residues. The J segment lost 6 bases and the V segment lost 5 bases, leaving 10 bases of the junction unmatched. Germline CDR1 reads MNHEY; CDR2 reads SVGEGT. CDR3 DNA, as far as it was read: TGTGCCAGCAGTCTAGGGACAGCCCCTTCCAATGAG. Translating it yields CASSLGTAPSNE. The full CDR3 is CASSLGTAPSNEQFF.

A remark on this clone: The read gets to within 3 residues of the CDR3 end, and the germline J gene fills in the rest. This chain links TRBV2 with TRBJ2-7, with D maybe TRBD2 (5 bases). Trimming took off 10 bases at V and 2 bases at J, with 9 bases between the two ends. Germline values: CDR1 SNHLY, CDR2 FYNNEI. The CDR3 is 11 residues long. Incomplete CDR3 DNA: TGTGCCACGACTATCACCTACGAG. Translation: CATTITYE. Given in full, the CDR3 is CATTITYEQYF.

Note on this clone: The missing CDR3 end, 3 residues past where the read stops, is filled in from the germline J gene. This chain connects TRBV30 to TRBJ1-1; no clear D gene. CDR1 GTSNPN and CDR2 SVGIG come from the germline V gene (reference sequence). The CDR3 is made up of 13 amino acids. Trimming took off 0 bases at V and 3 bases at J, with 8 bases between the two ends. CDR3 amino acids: CAWSVMGHTEAFF. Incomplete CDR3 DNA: TGTGCCTGGAGTGTAATGGGCCACACTGAA.

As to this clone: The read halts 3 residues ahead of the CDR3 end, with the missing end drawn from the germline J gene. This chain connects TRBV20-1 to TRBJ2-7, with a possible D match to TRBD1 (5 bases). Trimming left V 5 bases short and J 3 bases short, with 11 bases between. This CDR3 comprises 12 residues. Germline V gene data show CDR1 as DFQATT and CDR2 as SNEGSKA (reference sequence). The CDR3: CSAETASYEQYF. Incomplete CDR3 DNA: TGCAGTGCTGAGACAGCCAGCTACGAG.

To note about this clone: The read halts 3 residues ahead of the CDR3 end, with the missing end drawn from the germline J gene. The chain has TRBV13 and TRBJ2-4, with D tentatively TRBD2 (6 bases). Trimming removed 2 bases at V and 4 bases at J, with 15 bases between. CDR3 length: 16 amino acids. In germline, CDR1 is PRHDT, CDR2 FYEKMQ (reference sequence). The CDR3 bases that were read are TGTGCCAGCAGCTTAAGGCCGGGACTCCTGAAAAACATT. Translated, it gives CASSLRPGLLKNI. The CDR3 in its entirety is CASSLRPGLLKNIQYF.

The CDR3: CASSFRAPYNEQFF. CDR3 bases read: TGTGCCAGCAGCTTCCGAGCCCCTTACAATGAG. The chain couples TRBV11-3 to TRBJ2-1; D remains unclear. The observed sequence ends 3 residues before the CDR3 terminus, with the missing tail filled in from the germline J gene. The V gene lost 3 bases and the J gene lost 4 bases, with 10 bases spanning the gap. This CDR3 comprises 14 residues. Germline CDR1 and CDR2: SGHNT and YENEEA.